A selection of T cell receptor beta chains follows, all from one sample in a study of blood T cell repertoires in COVID-19. The table came from immunoSEQ multiplex PCR; TCRdb's copy has only in-frame clones and leaves some out. Of around 350,000 clones listed, more than 85% are singletons. The sample consisted of peripheral blood. Receptors originate from a human donor in a cohort sampled during active COVID-19. The CDR3 runs from the conserved cysteine through the conserved F or W. A D gene is named only where the DNA matches it firmly. The size field is filled for only some rows; it gives once, few, many or a size class.

cdr3_nt cdr3_aa clone_size cdr3_length d_call j_call v_call
TGTGCCAGCAGCTTGGGCCCCTTAGAGAGTTCACCCCTCCACTTT CASSLGPLESSPLHF once 15 - TRBJ1-6 TRBV5-4
TGTGCCAGCAGCCAAGCTGTGGGGGCCGGGGACACTGAAGCTTTCTTT CASSQAVGAGDTEAFF - 16 - TRBJ1-1 TRBV4-2
TGTGCCACCAGTGATCCTACGACTAGCGGGAGCACAGATACGCAGTATTTT CATSDPTTSGSTDTQYF - 17 TRBD2 TRBJ2-3 TRBV24-1
TGTGCCAGCAGCTTGGAGACAAAGGCTTCACCCCTCCACTTT CASSLETKASPLHF - 14 - TRBJ1-6 TRBV5-6
TGTGCCAGCAGCCTCCCTCCCCCCGGGACAGAAGAGACCCAGTACTTC CASSLPPPGTEETQYF - 16 TRBD1 TRBJ2-5 TRBV7-8
TGTGCCACCAGCAGAGACGGGACACCGATGGGTCCCCAGCATTTT CATSRDGTPMGPQHF - 15 - TRBJ1-5 TRBV15
TGTGCCAGCAGCAGAACACTAGCGGAGGGATTGAATGAGCAGTTCTTC CASSRTLAEGLNEQFF - 16 TRBD2 TRBJ2-1 TRBV27
TGTGCCAGCAGTTATCGGGAGGTCACGGAGACCCAGTACTTC CASSYREVTETQYF - 14 TRBD2 TRBJ2-5 TRBV6-5
TGTGCCAGTAGTATTCGGGGCAATGAGCAGTTCTTC CASSIRGNEQFF - 12 - TRBJ2-1 TRBV19
TGTGCCAGCAGCCGCACGGGGTCTGGAAACACCATATATTTT CASSRTGSGNTIYF - 14 - TRBJ1-3 TRBV7-8
TGTGCCAGCAGTTGGGGGGGGGCGTATGGCTACACCTTC CASSWGGAYGYTF - 13 - TRBJ1-2 TRBV6-5
TGTGCCAGCAGCTCGAGACTAGCATACAATGAGCAGTTCTTC CASSSRLAYNEQFF - 14 TRBD2 TRBJ2-1 TRBV7-3
TGCGCCAGCAGACCTCAAGGGGGTAATTCACCCCTCCACTTT CASRPQGGNSPLHF - 14 - TRBJ1-6 TRBV5-1
TGTGCCAGTAGTATCAGTCCCGCCCGTTCTGGAAACACCATATATTTT CASSISPARSGNTIYF - 16 - TRBJ1-3 TRBV19
TGTGCCACCAGTGGAGGTGAGCGGGAGTATGAGCAGTTCTTC CATSGGEREYEQFF - 14 TRBD2 TRBJ2-1 TRBV24-1
TGTGCCAGCAGCTTCTCTAGCGGGGATAACACCGGGGAGCTGTTTTTT CASSFSSGDNTGELFF - 16 TRBD2 TRBJ2-2 TRBV7-3
TGTGCCAGCAGCAAAACCGGGACAGACTCTGGAAACACCATATATTTT CASSKTGTDSGNTIYF - 16 TRBD1 TRBJ1-3 TRBV9
TGTGCCAGCAGCTTAAATGGGGCTGGGGCCCACACTGAAGCTTTCTTT CASSLNGAGAHTEAFF once 16 - TRBJ1-1 TRBV7-3
TGTGCCAGCAGCCAAGATTGGGGTAGCGGGAGGGCCCGGGAGACCCAGTACTTC CASSQDWGSGRARETQYF - 18 TRBD2 TRBJ2-5 TRBV3-1/TRBV3-2
TGTGCCAGCTCACCAAATACAGGCCAAGAGACCCAGTACTTC CASSPNTGQETQYF - 14 - TRBJ2-5 TRBV18
TGTGCCAGCAGTCTAGGGACAGGGGGCGCGAAGACCCAGTACTTC CASSLGTGGAKTQYF - 15 TRBD1 TRBJ2-5 TRBV28
TGCGCCAGCAGCCCAGGGGCAGGGCGCCTGAACACTGAAGCTTTCTTT CASSPGAGRLNTEAFF - 16 - TRBJ1-1 TRBV4-1
TGTGCCTGGAGTGGAGGAGGCAGCTATTTCTCTGGAAACACCATATATTTT CAWSGGGSYFSGNTIYF once 17 - TRBJ1-3 TRBV30
TGCGCCAGCAGCCGGACAGGGGGCTTGGATGGCTACACCTTC CASSRTGGLDGYTF - 14 TRBD1 TRBJ1-2 TRBV5-1
TGTGCCAGCAGCCAAGATGAGGGGGACACCACCGGGGAGCTGTTTTTT CASSQDEGDTTGELFF few 16 - TRBJ2-2 TRBV4-2
TGTGCCAGCAGTGAAGCGAGGGCAGGGGGAAATAATTCACCCCTCCACTTT CASSEARAGGNNSPLHF - 17 TRBD1 TRBJ1-6 TRBV2
TGTGCCAGCAGCCCACGACAGGGGAGAGGCTACACCTTC CASSPRQGRGYTF - 13 TRBD1 TRBJ1-2 TRBV11-1
TGCGCCAGCAGCCCTTCTGGGGGGAACTCCTACAATGAGCAGTTCTTC CASSPSGGNSYNEQFF - 16 - TRBJ2-1 TRBV5-1
TGTGCCAGCAGTAGCCCAAACAGGCCTGTCGAGCAGTACTTC CASSSPNRPVEQYF - 14 - TRBJ2-7 TRBV27
TGTGCCAGCAGTTCCGGATTCGGGAAAGAGACCCAGTACTTC CASSSGFGKETQYF - 14 - TRBJ2-5 TRBV28
TGTGCCAGCAGCGTAAGGGTGGGAGGGCCCTCGACCGGGGAGCTGTTTTTT CASSVRVGGPSTGELFF - 17 TRBD2 TRBJ2-2 TRBV9
TGTGCCAGCAGCCCTCGGACTAGCGAGAACACCGGGGAGCTGTTTTTT CASSPRTSENTGELFF - 16 TRBD2 TRBJ2-2 TRBV9
TGTGCCAGTAGTCAAAGAGCGTCACTCTACGAGCAGTACTTC CASSQRASLYEQYF - 14 - TRBJ2-7 TRBV19
TGTGCCAGCAGCCCATTTCCGGGACAGGGGGAAGGGACCCAGTACTTC CASSPFPGQGEGTQYF - 16 TRBD1 TRBJ2-5 TRBV5-4
TGTGCCAGCAGTTGGACAGAGGGGAACAATGAGCAGTTCTTC CASSWTEGNNEQFF - 14 - TRBJ2-1 TRBV6-5
TGTGCCTGGGGGACGGTGGAGCGTGGCGAGCAGTACTTC CAWGTVERGEQYF - 13 - TRBJ2-7 TRBV30
TGCAGCGTCAACCCCTGGGACAGGGACGGTGAGCAGTTCTTC CSVNPWDRDGEQFF - 14 TRBD1 TRBJ2-1 TRBV29-1
TGTGCCAGCAGTCGAGACCACTACAGGGGGCAAGCTTTCTTT CASSRDHYRGQAFF - 14 TRBD1 TRBJ1-1 TRBV28
TGTGCCTGCGTGGGCGGGGACCAAGAGACCCAGTACTTC CACVGGDQETQYF - 13 - TRBJ2-5 TRBV30
TGTGCCAGCAGCCCCCAGACCGACTTGGACTTCACAGATACGCAGTATTTT CASSPQTDLDFTDTQYF - 17 - TRBJ2-3 TRBV7-2
TGTGCCATCAGTGACCTGGGGGGAGGGGTAGAGACCCAGTACTTC CAISDLGGGVETQYF - 15 TRBD2 TRBJ2-5 TRBV10-3
TGCGCCAGCAGTCAAGAATCGGCCTACGAGCAGTACTTC CASSQESAYEQYF - 13 - TRBJ2-7 TRBV5-1